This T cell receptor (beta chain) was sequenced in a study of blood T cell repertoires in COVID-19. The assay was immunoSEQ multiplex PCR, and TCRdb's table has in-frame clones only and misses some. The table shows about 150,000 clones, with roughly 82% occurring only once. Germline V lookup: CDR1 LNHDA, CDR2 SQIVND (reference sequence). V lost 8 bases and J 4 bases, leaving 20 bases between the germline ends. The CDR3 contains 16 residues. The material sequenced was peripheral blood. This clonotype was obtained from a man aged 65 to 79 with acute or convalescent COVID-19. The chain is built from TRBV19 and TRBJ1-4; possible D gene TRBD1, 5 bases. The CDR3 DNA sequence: TGTGCCAGTCAACGTGATCCGTCCGGGGGTAATGAAAAACTGTTTTTT. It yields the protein CASQRDPSGGNEKLFF.